The 2 T cell receptor beta chains below come from one sample, sequenced in a study of blood T cell repertoires in COVID-19. TCRdb's copy holds only in-frame clones and misses some; the assay was immunoSEQ multiplex PCR. The sample carries about 140,000 clones, around 90% recorded once. The specimen was peripheral blood. The source is a man between 65 and 85 years old with acute or convalescent COVID-19.

The chain couples TRBV12-3 or TRBV12-4 to TRBJ2-1, with 9 bases lining up with TRBD2. The CDR3 spans 13 residues. After removal of 6 bases from V and 9 bases from J, the junction contained 6 bases not matched to a gene. In DNA, the CDR3 is TGTGCCAGCAGCCTGGTGACTAGCGGTGAGCAGTTCTTC. Its translation is CASSLVTSGEQFF.

This rearrangement joins TRBV7-2 to TRBJ2-5; 10 nucleotides agree with TRBD2. Germline CDR1 SGHTA, CDR2 FQGNSA. CDR3 size: 14 residues. After removal of 4 bases from V and 1 base from J, the junction contained 0 bases not matched to a gene. The DNA for the CDR3 is TGTGCCAGCAGCTGGACTAGCGGCCAAGAGACCCAGTACTTC. It specifies CASSWTSGQETQYF. Combining the CDR3 with reference TRBV7-2 and TRBJ2-5 gives the whole variable domain GAGVSQSPSNKVTEKGKDVELRCDPISGHTALYWYRQSLGQGLEFLIYFQGNSAPDKSGLPSDRFSAERTGGSVSTLTIQRTQQEDSAVYLCASSWTSGQETQYFGPGTRLLVL.